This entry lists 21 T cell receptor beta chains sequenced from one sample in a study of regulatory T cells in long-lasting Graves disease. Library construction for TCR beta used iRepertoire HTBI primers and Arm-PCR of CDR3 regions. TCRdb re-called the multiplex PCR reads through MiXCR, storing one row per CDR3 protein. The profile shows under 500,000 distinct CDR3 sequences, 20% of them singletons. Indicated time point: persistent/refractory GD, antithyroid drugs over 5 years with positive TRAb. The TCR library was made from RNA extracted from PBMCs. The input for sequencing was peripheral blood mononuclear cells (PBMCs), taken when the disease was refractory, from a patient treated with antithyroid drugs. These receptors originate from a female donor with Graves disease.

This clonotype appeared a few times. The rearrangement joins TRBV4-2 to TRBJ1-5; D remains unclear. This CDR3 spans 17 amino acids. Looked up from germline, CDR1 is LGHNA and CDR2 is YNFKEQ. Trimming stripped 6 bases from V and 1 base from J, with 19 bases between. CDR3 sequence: CASSDDTGSESNQPQHF. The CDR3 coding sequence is TGTGCCAGCAGTGATGATACGGGGTCAGAGAGCAATCAGCCCCAGCATTTT.

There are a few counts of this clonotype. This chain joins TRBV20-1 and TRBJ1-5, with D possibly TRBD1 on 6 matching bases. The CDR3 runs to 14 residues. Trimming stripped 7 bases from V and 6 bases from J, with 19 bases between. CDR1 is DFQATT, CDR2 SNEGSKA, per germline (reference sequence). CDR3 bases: TGCAGTGTCGGGGACATGATCTATAGTCAGCCCCAGCATTTT. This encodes CSVGDMIYSQPQHF.

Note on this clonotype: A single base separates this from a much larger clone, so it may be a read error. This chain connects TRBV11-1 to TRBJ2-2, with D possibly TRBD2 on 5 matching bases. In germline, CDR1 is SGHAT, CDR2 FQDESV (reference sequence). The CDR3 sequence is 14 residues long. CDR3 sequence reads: CASSPSRNTGELLF. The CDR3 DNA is TGTGCCAGCAGCCCCTCCAGAAACACCGGGGAGCTGCTTTTT.

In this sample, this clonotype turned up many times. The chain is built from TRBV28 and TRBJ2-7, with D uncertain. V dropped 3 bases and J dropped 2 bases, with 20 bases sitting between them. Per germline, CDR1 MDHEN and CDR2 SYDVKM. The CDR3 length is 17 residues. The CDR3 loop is CASSFTPIKRPAYEQYF. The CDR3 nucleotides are TGTGCCAGCAGTTTCACCCCCATCAAACGTCCCGCCTACGAGCAGTACTTC.

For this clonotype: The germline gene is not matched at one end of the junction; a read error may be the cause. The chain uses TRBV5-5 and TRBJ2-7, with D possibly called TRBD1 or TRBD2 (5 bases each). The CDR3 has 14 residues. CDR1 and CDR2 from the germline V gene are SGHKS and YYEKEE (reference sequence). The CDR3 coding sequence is TGCGCCAGCGGACAAGGACTCTCCTCCTACGAGCAGTACTTC. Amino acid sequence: CASGQGLSSYEQYF.

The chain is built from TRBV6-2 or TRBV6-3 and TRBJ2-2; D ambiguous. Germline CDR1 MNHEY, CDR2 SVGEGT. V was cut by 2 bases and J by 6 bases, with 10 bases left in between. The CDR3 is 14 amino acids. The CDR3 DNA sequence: TGTGCCAGCAGTTACCCAACAATTTCCGGGGAGCTGTTTTTT. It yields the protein CASSYPTISGELFF.

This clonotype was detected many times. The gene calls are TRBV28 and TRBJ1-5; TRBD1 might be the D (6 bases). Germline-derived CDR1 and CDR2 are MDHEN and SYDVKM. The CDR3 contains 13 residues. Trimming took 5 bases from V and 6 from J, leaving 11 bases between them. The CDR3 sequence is CASSQGLRQPQHF. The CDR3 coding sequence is TGTGCCAGCAGTCAGGGGCTTCGTCAGCCCCAGCATTTT. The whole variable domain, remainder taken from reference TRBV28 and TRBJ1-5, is DVKVTQSSRYLVKRTGEKVFLECVQDMDHENMFWYRQDPGLGLRLIYFSYDVKMKEKGDIPEGYSVSREKKERFSLILESASTNQTSMYLCASSQGLRQPQHFGDGTRLSIL.

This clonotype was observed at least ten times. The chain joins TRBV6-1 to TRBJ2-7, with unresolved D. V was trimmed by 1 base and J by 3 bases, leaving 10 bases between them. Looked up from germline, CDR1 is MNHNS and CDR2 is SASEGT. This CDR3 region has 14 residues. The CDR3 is CASSEGAISYEQYF. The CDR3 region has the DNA TGTGCCAGCAGTGAAGGGGCCATCAGCTACGAGCAGTACTTC.

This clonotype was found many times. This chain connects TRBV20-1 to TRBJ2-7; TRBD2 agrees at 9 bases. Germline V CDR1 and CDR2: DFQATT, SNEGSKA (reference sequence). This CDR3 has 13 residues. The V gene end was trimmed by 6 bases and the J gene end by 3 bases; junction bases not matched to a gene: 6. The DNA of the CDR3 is TGCAGTGCCGCAAGACTAGCGGACTACGAGCAGTACTTC. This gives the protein CSAARLADYEQYF.

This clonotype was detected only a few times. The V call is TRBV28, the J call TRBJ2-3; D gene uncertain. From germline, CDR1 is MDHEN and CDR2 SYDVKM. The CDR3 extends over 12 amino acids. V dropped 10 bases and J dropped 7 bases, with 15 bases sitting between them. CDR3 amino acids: CATEESLHTQYF. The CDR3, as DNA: TGTGCCACCGAGGAGTCCTTGCATACGCAGTATTTT.

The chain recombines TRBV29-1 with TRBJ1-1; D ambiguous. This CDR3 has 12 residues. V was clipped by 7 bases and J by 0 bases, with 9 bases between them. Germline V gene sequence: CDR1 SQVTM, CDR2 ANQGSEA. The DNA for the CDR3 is TGCAGCGCTTGGACTCTGAACACTGAAGCTTTCTTT. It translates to CSAWTLNTEAFF.

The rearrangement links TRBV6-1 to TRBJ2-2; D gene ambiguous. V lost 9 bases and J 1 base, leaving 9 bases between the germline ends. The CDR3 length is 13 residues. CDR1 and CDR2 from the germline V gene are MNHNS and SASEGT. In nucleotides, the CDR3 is TGTGCCAGTTACAGCGTGAACACCGGGGAGCTGTTTTTT. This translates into CASYSVNTGELFF.

CDR3 in amino acids: CSARDPGNEQYF. The CDR3, as DNA: TGCAGTGCTAGGGATCCGGGAAACGAGCAGTACTTC. The rearrangement links TRBV20-1 to TRBJ2-7, with TRBD2 as a possible D gene (5 bases). CDR3 length: 12 amino acids. V lost 3 bases to trimming and J lost 5 bases, with 11 bases between them. Germline V gene sequence: CDR1 DFQATT, CDR2 SNEGSKA (reference sequence).

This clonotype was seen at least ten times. This CDR3 reads CASSGDRVTYQPQHF. DNA for the CDR3: TGTGCCAGCAGTGGAGACAGGGTTACATATCAGCCCCAGCATTTT. The V gene is TRBV6-1, the J gene TRBJ1-5; 7 bases line up with TRBD1. Germline V lookup: CDR1 MNHNS, CDR2 SASEGT. V was pared by 4 bases and J by 5 bases, with 8 bases of the junction left unmatched. The CDR3 contains 15 residues.

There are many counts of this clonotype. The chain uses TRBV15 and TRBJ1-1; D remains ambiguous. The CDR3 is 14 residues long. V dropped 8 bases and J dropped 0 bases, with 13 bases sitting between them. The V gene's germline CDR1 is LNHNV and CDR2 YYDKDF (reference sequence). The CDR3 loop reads CATLEWGLNTEAFF. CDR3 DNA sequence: TGTGCCACCCTGGAGTGGGGTTTGAACACTGAAGCTTTCTTT. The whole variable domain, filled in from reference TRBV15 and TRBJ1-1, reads DAMVIQNPRYQVTQFGKPVTLSCSQTLNHNVMYWYQQKSSQAPKLLFHYYDKDFNNEADTPDNFQSRRPNTSFCFLDIRSPGLGDTAMYLCATLEWGLNTEAFFGQGTRLTVV.

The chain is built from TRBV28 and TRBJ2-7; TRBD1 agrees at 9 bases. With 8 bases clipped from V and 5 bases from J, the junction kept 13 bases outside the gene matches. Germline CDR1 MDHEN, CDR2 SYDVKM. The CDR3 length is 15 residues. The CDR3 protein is CASVFGDRVGHEQYF. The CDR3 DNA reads TGTGCCAGCGTATTCGGGGACAGGGTGGGCCACGAGCAGTACTTC.

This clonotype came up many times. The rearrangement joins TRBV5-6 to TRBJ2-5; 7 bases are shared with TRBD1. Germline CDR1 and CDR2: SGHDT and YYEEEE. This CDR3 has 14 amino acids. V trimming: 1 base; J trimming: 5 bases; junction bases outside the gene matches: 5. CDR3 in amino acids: CASSLTGVQETQYF. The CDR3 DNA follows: TGTGCCAGCAGCTTGACAGGGGTTCAGGAGACCCAGTACTTC. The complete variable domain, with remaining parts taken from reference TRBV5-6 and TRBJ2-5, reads DAGVTQSPTHLIKTRGQQVTLRCSPKSGHDTVSWYQQALGQGPQFIFQYYEEEERQRGNFPDRFSGHQFPNYSSELNVNALLLGDSALYLCASSLTGVQETQYFGPGTRLLVL.

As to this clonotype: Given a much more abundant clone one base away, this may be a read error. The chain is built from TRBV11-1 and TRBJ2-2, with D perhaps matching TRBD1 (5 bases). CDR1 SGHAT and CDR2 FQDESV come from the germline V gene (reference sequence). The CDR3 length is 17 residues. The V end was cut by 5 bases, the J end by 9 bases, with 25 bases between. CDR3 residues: CASSRPLRQGGSRELFF. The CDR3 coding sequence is TGTGCCAGCAGCCGACCGCTCCGCCAGGGCGGATCCCGGGAGCTGTTTTTT.

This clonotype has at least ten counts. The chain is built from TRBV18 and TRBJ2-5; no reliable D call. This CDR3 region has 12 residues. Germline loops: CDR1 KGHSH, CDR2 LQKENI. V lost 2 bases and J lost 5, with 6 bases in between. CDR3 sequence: CASSPTIETQYF. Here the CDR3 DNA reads TGTGCCAGCTCACCAACGATTGAGACCCAGTACTTC.

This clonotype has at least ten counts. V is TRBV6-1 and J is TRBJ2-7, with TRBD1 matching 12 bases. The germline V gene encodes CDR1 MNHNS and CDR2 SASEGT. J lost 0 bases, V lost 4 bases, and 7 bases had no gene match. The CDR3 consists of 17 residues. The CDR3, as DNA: TGTGCCAGCAGTGCCGGGACAGGGGGCAAGAGCTCCTACGAGCAGTACTTC. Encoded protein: CASSAGTGGKSSYEQYF.

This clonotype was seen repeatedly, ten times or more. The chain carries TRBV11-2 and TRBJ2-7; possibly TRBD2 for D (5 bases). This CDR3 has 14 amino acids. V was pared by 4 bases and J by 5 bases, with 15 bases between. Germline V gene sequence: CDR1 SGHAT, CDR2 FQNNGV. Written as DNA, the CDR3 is TGTGCCAGCAGCTGGACTCCAAGAGGCGACGAGCAGTACTTC. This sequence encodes CASSWTPRGDEQYF.